Listed below are T cell receptor beta chains from one sample, sequenced in a study of tumor-infiltrating lymphocytes in primary liver carcinoma. TCRdb reprocessed the multiplex PCR reads with MiXCR, giving one entry per CDR3 protein. Of 300,000 to 400,000 distinct CDR3 sequences detected, about 62% appear once; the ten largest clones hold more than 8.5%. The material sequenced was peripheral blood. These receptor sequences come from a man in his forties with primary liver carcinoma and hepatitis B virus infection. CDR3s include the opening cysteine and the closing phenylalanine or tryptophan. The D gene is left open where the match is weak. Part of the rows lack a size; the others show once, few, many or a class for expanded clones.

v_gene,d_gene,j_gene,abundance,CDR3aa,CDR3nt
TRBV5-6,-,TRBJ2-2,many,CASSFKGTPYTGELFF,TGTGCCAGCAGCTTTAAGGGGACACCATACACCGGGGAGCTGTTTTTT
TRBV7-9,TRBD1,TRBJ2-1,-,CASTKGADLYNEQFF,TGTGCCAGCACCAAGGGGGCCGATCTGTACAATGAGCAGTTCTTC
TRBV11-1,-,TRBJ2-1,once,CASSGKWGIDGQFF,TGTGCCAGCAGCGGGAAGTGGGGGATTGATGGGCAGTTCTTC
TRBV2,TRBD2,TRBJ2-2,-,CASSGLAASGTGELFF,TGTGCCAGCAGTGGACTAGCGGCCTCGGGCACCGGGGAGCTGTTTTTT
TRBV10-3,-,TRBJ1-5,few,CAISGTQDQPQHF,TGTGCCATCAGTGGGACACAAGATCAGCCCCAGCATTTT
TRBV11-1,TRBD2,TRBJ2-1,-,CVSSLGGGKDEQFF,TGTGTCAGCAGCTTAGGCGGGGGTAAGGATGAGCAGTTCTTC
TRBV6-5,-,TRBJ2-1,many,CASSSRGPNEQFF,TGTGCCAGCAGTTCTCGAGGGCCGAATGAGCAGTTCTTC
TRBV5-4,TRBD1,TRBJ2-5,-,CASSTGTGSVETQYF,TGTGCCAGCAGCACCGGGACAGGGAGCGTGGAGACCCAGTACTTC
TRBV12-3/TRBV12-4,-,TRBJ2-2,many,CASTLAGELFF,TGTGCCAGCACCCTTGCCGGGGAGCTGTTTTTT
TRBV2,-,TRBJ2-2,few,CASLFSQNTGELFF,TGTGCCAGCCTGTTTAGCCAGAACACCGGGGAGCTGTTTTTT
TRBV7-9,-,TRBJ1-6,-,CASSLDFSWGSTPNNSPLHF,TGTGCCAGCAGCTTAGATTTTTCATGGGGATCAACACCTAATAATTCACCCCTCCACTTT
TRBV6-6,TRBD1,TRBJ2-7,-,CASSSGQVTGEQYF,TGTGCCAGCAGCTCGGGACAGGTAACAGGAGAGCAGTACTTC
TRBV4-2,-,TRBJ2-7,-,CASRQDPDSSYEQYF,TGTGCCAGCAGGCAAGATCCGGACAGCTCCTACGAGCAGTATTTC
TRBV5-5,TRBD2,TRBJ2-6,few,CASSLFGRTSAGANVLTF,TGTGCCAGCAGCTTGTTCGGGAGGACGTCCGCTGGGGCCAACGTCCTGACTTTC
TRBV6-6,TRBD2,TRBJ2-7,-,CASNYPEGGVGEQYF,TGTGCCAGCAATTACCCCGAGGGAGGGGTTGGCGAGCAGTACTTC
TRBV29-1,-,TRBJ1-5,-,CSVGGTSSQPQHF,TGCAGCGTTGGCGGGACGAGCAGTCAGCCCCAGCATTTT
TRBV4-1,-,TRBJ2-1,-,CACSPPADEQFF,TGCGCCTGCAGCCCCCCAGCAGATGAGCAGTTCTTC
TRBV24-1,-,TRBJ2-1,-,CATSDDRRLNEQFF,TGTGCCACCAGTGATGACCGACGACTCAATGAGCAGTTCTTC
TRBV24-1,-,TRBJ1-1,few,CATHPRQGPAEAFF,TGTGCCACCCATCCCCGGCAGGGGCCCGCTGAAGCTTTCTTT
TRBV5-4,TRBD2,TRBJ2-1,-,CASSPKSGSSYSEQFF,TGTGCCAGCAGCCCGAAAAGCGGGAGCTCCTACAGTGAGCAGTTCTTC
TRBV6-6,-,TRBJ1-6,-,CASNTQWASSPLHF,TGTGCTAGCAATACCCAGTGGGCAAGTTCACCCCTCCACTTT
TRBV12-3/TRBV12-4,TRBD2,TRBJ2-7,-,CARSYNSGGDYEQYF,TGTGCCAGAAGTTACAATAGCGGGGGGGACTACGAGCAGTACTTC
TRBV11-2,-,TRBJ2-1,-,CASTPPGAIYNEQFF,TGTGCCAGCACCCCCCCCGGGGCAATCTACAATGAGCAGTTCTTC
TRBV29-1,TRBD2,TRBJ2-7,many,CSVGRWTRLTYEQYF,TGCAGCGTTGGGCGTTGGACTAGACTTACCTACGAGCAGTACTTC
TRBV4-1,-,TRBJ2-7,-,CASSQGIRAGEQYF,TGCGCCAGCAGCCAAGGAATCAGGGCTGGCGAGCAGTACTTC
TRBV12-3/TRBV12-4,-,TRBJ2-2,many,CASGTYTGELFF,TGTGCCTCCGGGACTTACACCGGGGAGCTGTTTTTT
TRBV11-3,-,TRBJ2-2,-,CASSSLTRELLF,TGTGCCAGCAGCTCGCTTACCAGGGAGCTGCTTTTT
TRBV29-1,-,TRBJ2-5,-,CSADPGETQYF,TGCAGCGCTGATCCGGGAGAGACCCAGTACTTC
TRBV5-6,-,TRBJ2-3,-,CASSQPGSPDMQYF,TGTGCCAGCAGCCAACCGGGCTCTCCAGATATGCAGTATTTT
TRBV6-6,-,TRBJ2-6,-,CASSYKRDTFSGANILTF,TGTGCCAGCAGCTATAAACGTGACACTTTCTCTGGGGCCAACATCCTGACTTTC
TRBV10-2,-,TRBJ2-2,many,CASSVSGAGELFF,TGCGCCAGCAGTGTGAGTGGGGCCGGGGAGCTGTTTTTT
TRBV10-3,TRBD2,TRBJ2-5,few,CAINDPGLAGEETQYF,TGTGCCATCAATGATCCGGGACTAGCGGGAGAAGAGACCCAGTACTTC
TRBV4-2,TRBD1,TRBJ1-1,-,CAISQEQGDTEAFF,TGTGCCATCAGCCAAGAGCAGGGGGACACTGAAGCTTTCTTT
TRBV5-5,-,TRBJ2-7,-,CTSSLEPGLSGQYF,TGTACTAGCAGCTTGGAACCGGGGTTGAGCGGGCAGTACTTC
TRBV11-1,-,TRBJ2-2,-,CASTKQDTNTGELFF,TGTGCCAGCACCAAACAGGACACGAACACAGGGGAGCTGTTTTTT
TRBV24-1,TRBD1,TRBJ1-1,-,CATSDPRTGNTEAFF,TGTGCCACCAGTGACCCAAGGACAGGTAACACTGAAGCTTTCTTT
TRBV12-3/TRBV12-4,-,TRBJ1-2,-,CASIPGGEDYGYTF,TGTGCCAGCATCCCGGGGGGTGAGGACTATGGCTACACCTTC
TRBV5-1,-,TRBJ2-1,-,CASGQRPAGAGEPFF,TGCGCCAGCGGCCAAAGACCGGCAGGGGCGGGTGAGCCGTTCTTC
TRBV10-2,-,TRBJ1-1,few,CASSEGNTEAFF,TGCGCCAGCAGTGAGGGGAACACTGAAGCTTTCTTT
TRBV28,-,TRBJ2-7,-,CASSGAGTLKAYEQYF,TGTGCCAGCAGTGGGGCCGGGACTCTTAAAGCCTACGAGCAGTACTTC
TRBV5-1,TRBD1,TRBJ1-2,few,CASSPGTGIDGYTF,TGCGCCAGCAGCCCGGGGACAGGGATCGATGGCTACACCTTC
TRBV4-1,-,TRBJ1-1,many,CASRQLDLVVASNEAFF,TGCGCCAGCAGACAACTGGATTTAGTGGTTGCCTCCAATGAAGCTTTCTTT
TRBV11-3,TRBD1,TRBJ2-2,-,CVSSPAGGPFIAELFF,TGTGTCAGCAGTCCCGCAGGGGGTCCGTTCATCGCGGAGCTGTTTTTT
TRBV28,-,TRBJ1-1,-,CASSLLQLNTEAFF,TGTGCCAGCAGTTTGTTACAGCTGAACACTGAAGCTTTCTTT
TRBV12-5,-,TRBJ1-1,few,CASGQGHTEAFF,TGTGCTAGTGGCCAGGGGCACACTGAAGCTTTCTTT
TRBV25-1,-,TRBJ1-2,-,CASTPSWAYGYTF,TGTGCCAGCACTCCCTCCTGGGCCTATGGCTACACCTTC
TRBV5-4,-,TRBJ1-6,few,CASSPDRQAGYSPLHF,TGTGCCAGCAGCCCCGATAGACAGGCGGGGTATTCACCCCTCCACTTT
TRBV4-3,TRBD1,TRBJ1-1,-,CASSQDLGQDGTEAFF,TGCGCCAGTAGCCAAGATTTAGGACAGGACGGGACTGAAGCTTTCTTT
TRBV12-3/TRBV12-4,-,TRBJ2-1,-,CASSVRLEGEQFF,TGTGCCAGCAGTGTCCGCTTAGAGGGTGAGCAGTTCTTC
TRBV11-3,-,TRBJ2-1,-,CGSSLDGTPYSEQFF,TGTGGCAGCAGCTTAGATGGGACACCTTACAGTGAGCAGTTCTTC
TRBV11-1,-,TRBJ1-2,-,CARSQTGFGGYTF,TGTGCCAGGAGCCAAACCGGGTTTGGTGGCTACACCTTC
TRBV7-2,TRBD1,TRBJ2-7,-,CASSTTRTGTYEQYF,TGTGCCAGCAGCACCACCCGGACAGGAACCTACGAGCAGTACTTC
TRBV5-4,-,TRBJ2-1,few,CASSRQGVGTRLGEQFF,TGTGCCAGCAGCCGACAGGGGGTCGGGACTAGACTTGGGGAGCAGTTCTTC
TRBV16,TRBD1,TRBJ1-6,-,CASSQTQGANSPLHF,TGTGCCAGCAGTCAAACTCAGGGGGCGAATTCACCCCTCCACTTT
TRBV5-5,TRBD1,TRBJ1-1,-,CTSSLAWTGMNTEAFF,TGTACCAGCAGCTTGGCCTGGACAGGGATGAACACTGAAGCTTTCTTT
TRBV29-1,-,TRBJ2-4,-,CSVVVDKNIQHF,TGCAGCGTTGTAGTAGACAAAAACATACAGCACTTC
TRBV6-1,-,TRBJ2-6,-,CASSRSTLISGANVLTF,TGTGCCAGCAGTAGGAGCACCTTAATCTCTGGGGCCAACGTCCTGACTTTC
TRBV30,TRBD2,TRBJ2-1,-,CAWRGHSGRGSEQFF,TGTGCCTGGAGGGGACATAGCGGGAGAGGCAGTGAGCAGTTCTTC
TRBV5-1,-,TRBJ1-1,-,CASSWDPGRNTEAFF,TGCGCCAGCAGCTGGGACCCCGGACGGAACACTGAAGCTTTCTTT